These T cell receptor beta chains were read from a single sample in a study of blood T cell repertoires in COVID-19. Using immunoSEQ multiplex PCR, the repertoire was profiled, and TCRdb retains in-frame clones only, with some absent. In the table there are 200,000 to 250,000 clones, 75% to 90% of which are singletons. Sequencing was performed on PBMCs or T cells enriched from blood (not recorded which). All receptors come from a woman aged 25 to 39 who had been exposed to COVID-19. The CDR3 runs from the conserved cysteine through the conserved F or W. The D gene is left open where the match is weak. Some rows have no size entry. The others give once, few or many, or a class for an expanded clone.

V gene	clone size	D gene	J gene	CDR3 protein	CDR3 DNA
TRBV10-3	.	.	TRBJ1-1	CAIRAHRDNTEAFF	TGTGCCATCAGGGCGCACAGGGACAACACTGAAGCTTTCTTT
TRBV6-5	.	.	TRBJ2-7	CASIPSLGLSYEQYF	TGTGCCAGCATCCCCTCGCTCGGACTTTCCTACGAGCAGTACTTC
TRBV11-2	.	.	TRBJ2-5	CASSLDWGGSGTQYF	TGTGCCAGCAGCTTAGATTGGGGTGGGAGTGGGACCCAGTACTTC
TRBV27	.	.	TRBJ2-2	CASRGAGTGELFF	TGTGCCAGCAGGGGGGCGGGTACCGGGGAGCTGTTTTTT
TRBV5-6	.	.	TRBJ1-1	CASSFSRNTEAFF	TGTGCCAGCAGCTTCTCGAGGAACACTGAAGCTTTCTTT
TRBV18	once	TRBD2	TRBJ2-1	CASSPPLGLAYNEQFF	TGTGCCAGCTCACCACCCCTGGGACTAGCTTACAATGAGCAGTTCTTC
TRBV3-1/TRBV3-2	.	TRBD2	TRBJ2-1	CASSLAGGPTNEQFF	TGTGCCAGCAGCCTAGCGGGAGGGCCAACCAATGAGCAGTTCTTC
TRBV5-6	.	.	TRBJ2-7	CASSLAGGNYEQYF	TGTGCCAGCAGCTTGGCCGGGGGAAACTACGAGCAGTACTTC
TRBV7-7	.	TRBD2	TRBJ2-5	CASSPRPGLALQETQYF	TGTGCCAGCAGCCCAAGACCGGGACTAGCGCTACAAGAGACCCAGTACTTC
TRBV11-2	.	TRBD2	TRBJ2-7	CASSLLNLGTSSYEQYF	TGTGCCAGCAGCTTATTAAACCTCGGGACTAGCAGCTACGAGCAGTACTTC
TRBV27	.	.	TRBJ2-7	CASSLTVLSYEQYF	TGTGCCAGCAGTTTGACAGTACTATCCTACGAGCAGTACTTC
TRBV30	few	.	TRBJ1-3	CAWALKRVGAVGNTIYF	TGTGCCTGGGCCTTGAAGAGGGTGGGGGCCGTTGGAAACACCATATATTTT
TRBV15	.	TRBD1	TRBJ2-3	CATSGGTGFLHTQYF	TGTGCCACCAGCGGGGGGACAGGGTTTCTTCATACGCAGTATTTT
TRBV6-5	.	TRBD1	TRBJ2-3	CASGRQGLTDTQYF	TGTGCCAGCGGACGACAGGGGCTCACAGATACGCAGTATTTT
TRBV9	.	.	TRBJ2-5	CASSVEGGWETQYF	TGTGCCAGCAGCGTAGAAGGCGGTTGGGAGACCCAGTACTTC
TRBV30	.	TRBD1	TRBJ1-1	CAWTIRGPTEAFF	TGTGCCTGGACTATCAGGGGGCCCACTGAAGCTTTCTTT
TRBV5-4	once	TRBD1	TRBJ1-3	CASSWDSLETGNTIYF	TGTGCCAGCAGCTGGGACAGTTTAGAGACGGGAAACACCATATATTTT
TRBV2	once	TRBD1	TRBJ2-5	CASSGDLGQGQETQYF	TGTGCCAGCAGTGGAGATCTTGGACAGGGGCAAGAGACCCAGTACTTC
TRBV6-5	.	.	TRBJ1-4	CASSYNPGDEKLFF	TGTGCCAGCAGTTACAACCCGGGAGATGAAAAACTGTTTTTT
TRBV19	.	TRBD2	TRBJ2-2	CASMVMAGGRNTGELFF	TGTGCCAGTATGGTGATGGCGGGAGGGCGGAACACCGGGGAGCTGTTTTTT
TRBV19	.	TRBD2	TRBJ2-2	CASKNSGRNTGELFF	TGTGCCAGCAAAAATAGCGGGAGGAACACCGGGGAGCTGTTTTTT
TRBV6-4	.	TRBD2	TRBJ2-1	CASSEEGGLRQFF	TGTGCCAGCAGTGAGGAGGGAGGGTTAAGGCAGTTCTTC
TRBV5-1	.	TRBD1	TRBJ1-6	CASSARQGPNSYNSPLHF	TGCGCCAGCAGCGCAAGACAGGGCCCAAACTCATATAATTCACCCCTCCACTTT
TRBV14	.	.	TRBJ2-1	CASSQGRPYNEQFF	TGTGCCAGCAGCCAAGGGAGGCCCTACAATGAGCAGTTCTTC
TRBV2	.	TRBD2	TRBJ2-1	CASSDWREGQREQFF	TGTGCCAGCAGTGATTGGCGGGAGGGCCAGAGGGAGCAGTTCTTC
TRBV10-3	.	TRBD2	TRBJ2-1	CAIRPTSGSSNEQFF	TGTGCCATCAGACCCACTAGCGGGAGTTCGAATGAGCAGTTCTTC
TRBV11-1	.	.	TRBJ1-1	CASSLPTAGGAFF	TGTGCCAGCAGCTTACCGACTGCCGGTGGGGCTTTCTTT
TRBV18	.	TRBD1	TRBJ2-2	CASSPLGQGTNTGELFF	TGTGCCAGCTCACCACTCGGACAGGGGACTAACACCGGGGAGCTGTTTTTT
TRBV6-1	.	.	TRBJ1-4	CASSEFGATNEKLFF	TGTGCCAGCAGTGAATTCGGGGCAACTAATGAAAAACTGTTTTTT
TRBV11-2	.	.	TRBJ1-2	CASSSEWTSTDGYTF	TGTGCCAGCAGCTCGGAGTGGACTTCTACGGATGGCTACACCTTC
TRBV6-5	.	TRBD2	TRBJ2-1	CASRSGSAYNEQFF	TGTGCCAGCCGAAGCGGGAGCGCCTACAATGAGCAGTTCTTC
TRBV18	.	.	TRBJ2-7	CASSPAGEYEQYF	TGTGCCAGCTCACCAGCAGGGGAGTACGAGCAGTACTTC
TRBV7-3	.	.	TRBJ1-1	CASSLGGHTEAFF	TGTGCCAGCAGCTTGGGGGGGCACACTGAAGCTTTCTTT
TRBV30	.	TRBD2	TRBJ2-2	CAWSVILAGGWDTGELFF	TGTGCCTGGAGTGTAATCCTAGCGGGAGGTTGGGACACCGGGGAGCTGTTTTTT
TRBV4-1	.	TRBD1	TRBJ1-5	CASSLTGGNQPQHF	TGCGCCAGCAGCCTGACAGGGGGCAATCAGCCCCAGCATTTT
TRBV7-9	.	TRBD2	TRBJ2-5	CASGTSGRAPSQETQYF	TGTGCCAGCGGGACTAGCGGGAGGGCCCCGAGTCAAGAGACCCAGTACTTC
TRBV12-3/TRBV12-4	.	.	TRBJ1-1	CASVPGGGTEAFF	TGTGCCAGCGTCCCCGGCGGGGGGACTGAAGCTTTCTTT
TRBV7-3	.	TRBD2	TRBJ2-1	CASSSGLAGYNEQFF	TGTGCCAGCAGCTCAGGACTAGCGGGTTATAATGAGCAGTTCTTC
TRBV28	.	.	TRBJ1-5	CASRLRGGSNQPQHF	TGTGCCAGCAGGCTCCGGGGGGGGAGCAATCAGCCCCAGCATTTT
TRBV5-4	.	TRBD1	TRBJ1-2	CASTEGAHAYGYTF	TGTGCCAGCACCGAGGGGGCGCACGCCTATGGCTACACCTTC
TRBV15	.	.	TRBJ2-2	CATSIQFRGTGELFF	TGTGCCACCAGCATCCAGTTCAGGGGCACCGGGGAGCTGTTTTTT
TRBV5-1	.	TRBD1	TRBJ2-7	CASSWGQGYEQYF	TGCGCCAGCAGCTGGGGACAGGGGTACGAGCAGTACTTC
TRBV28	.	TRBD1	TRBJ1-6	CASSTPVGQYSPLHF	TGTGCCAGCAGTACCCCGGTGGGACAGTATTCACCCCTCCACTTT
TRBV7-9	.	.	TRBJ2-7	CASSPDGRVRQYF	TGTGCCAGCAGCCCCGATGGCAGGGTGCGGCAGTACTTC
TRBV19	.	.	TRBJ1-4	CASRRTDEKLFF	TGTGCCAGTAGAAGGACAGACGAAAAACTGTTTTTT
TRBV7-9	.	.	TRBJ1-1	CASSLFKGVKGSGDTEAFF	TGTGCCAGCAGCCTCTTTAAGGGGGTTAAAGGGTCCGGGGACACTGAAGCTTTCTTT